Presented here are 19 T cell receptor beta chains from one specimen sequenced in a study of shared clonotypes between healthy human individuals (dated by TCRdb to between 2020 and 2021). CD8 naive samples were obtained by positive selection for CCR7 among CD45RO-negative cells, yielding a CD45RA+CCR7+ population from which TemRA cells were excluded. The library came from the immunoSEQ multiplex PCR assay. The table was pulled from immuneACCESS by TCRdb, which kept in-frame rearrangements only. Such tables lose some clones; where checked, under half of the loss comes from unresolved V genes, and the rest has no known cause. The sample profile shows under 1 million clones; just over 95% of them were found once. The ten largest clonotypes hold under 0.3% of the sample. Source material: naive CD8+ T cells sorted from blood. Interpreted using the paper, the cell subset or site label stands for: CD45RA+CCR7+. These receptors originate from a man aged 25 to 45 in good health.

The DNA for the CDR3 is TGTGCCAGCAGCTTAGTCCCGGGACAGGGTATGCACGAGCAGTACTTC. Protein: CASSLVPGQGMHEQYF. V is TRBV7-8 and J is TRBJ2-7; 9 bases are a match to TRBD1. The CDR3 runs 16 residues. J gave up 5 bases and V 1 base, and 9 bases lay outside the gene matches. The germline CDR1 and CDR2 sequences are SGHVS and FQNEAQ.

CDR3 nucleotide sequence: TGCGCCAGCTTCCCAGGAGTCGGGGAGCTGTTTTTT. Amino acid sequence: CASFPGVGELFF. This chain uses TRBV5-1 with TRBJ2-2; D is unclear. Germline V lookup: CDR1 SGHRS, CDR2 YFSETQ. V was cut by 7 bases and J by 7 bases, with 11 bases left in between. There are 12 residues in the CDR3.

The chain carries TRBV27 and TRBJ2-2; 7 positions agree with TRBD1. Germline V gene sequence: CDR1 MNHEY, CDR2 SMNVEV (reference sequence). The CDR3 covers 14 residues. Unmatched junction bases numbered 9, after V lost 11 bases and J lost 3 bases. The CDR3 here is CASTGRGDTGELFF. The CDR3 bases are TGTGCCTCGACAGGGCGAGGGGACACCGGGGAGCTGTTTTTT.

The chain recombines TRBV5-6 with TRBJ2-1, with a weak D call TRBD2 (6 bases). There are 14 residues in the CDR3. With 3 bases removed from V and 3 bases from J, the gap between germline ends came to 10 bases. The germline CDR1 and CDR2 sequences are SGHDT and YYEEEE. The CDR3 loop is CASSYVGSYNEQFF. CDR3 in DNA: TGTGCCAGCAGCTATGTCGGGAGCTACAATGAGCAGTTCTTC.

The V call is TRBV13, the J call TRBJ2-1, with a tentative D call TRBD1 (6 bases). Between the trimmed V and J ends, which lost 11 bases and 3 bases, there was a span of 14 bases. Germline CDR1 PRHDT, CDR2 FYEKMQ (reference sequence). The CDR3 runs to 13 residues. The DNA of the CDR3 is TGTGCCGCAAAGGGGGTCAACTACAATGAGCAGTTCTTC. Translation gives CAAKGVNYNEQFF.

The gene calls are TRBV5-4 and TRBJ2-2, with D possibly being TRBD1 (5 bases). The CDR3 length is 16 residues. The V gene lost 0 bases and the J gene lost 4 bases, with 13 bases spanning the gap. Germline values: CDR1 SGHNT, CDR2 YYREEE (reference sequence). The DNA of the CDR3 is TGTGCCAGCAGCTTGGACCTGGGAAGGGGCACCGGGGAGCTGTTTTTT. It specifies CASSLDLGRGTGELFF.

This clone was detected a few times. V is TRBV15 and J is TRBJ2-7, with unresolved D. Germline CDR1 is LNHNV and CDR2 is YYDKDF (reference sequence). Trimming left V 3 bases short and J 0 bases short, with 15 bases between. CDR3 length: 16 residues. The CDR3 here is CATSRHPTASSYEQYF. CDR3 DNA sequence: TGTGCCACCAGCAGGCATCCGACTGCTAGCTCCTACGAGCAGTACTTC.

The CDR3 protein is CASSLAARLSSYNEQFF. CDR3 bases: TGTGCCAGCAGTCTCGCGGCCCGCCTAAGCTCCTACAATGAGCAGTTCTTC. The chain combines TRBV27 with TRBJ2-1; D is undetermined. CDR1 is MNHEY, CDR2 SMNVEV, per germline (reference sequence). The ends were cut back, 5 bases at V and 0 bases at J, with 17 bases in the middle. The CDR3 spans 17 residues.

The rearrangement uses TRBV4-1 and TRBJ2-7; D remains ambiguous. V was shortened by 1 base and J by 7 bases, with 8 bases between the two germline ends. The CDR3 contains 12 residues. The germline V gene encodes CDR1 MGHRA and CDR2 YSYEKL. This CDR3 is CASSQGWKEQYF. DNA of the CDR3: TGCGCCAGCAGCCAAGGATGGAAGGAGCAGTACTTC.

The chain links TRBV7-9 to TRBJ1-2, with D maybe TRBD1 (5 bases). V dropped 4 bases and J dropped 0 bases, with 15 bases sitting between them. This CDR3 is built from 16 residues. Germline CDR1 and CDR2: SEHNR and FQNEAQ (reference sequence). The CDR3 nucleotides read TGTGCCAGCAGCTGGGGACCCAAGGGCCCTAACTATGGCTACACCTTC. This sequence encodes CASSWGPKGPNYGYTF.

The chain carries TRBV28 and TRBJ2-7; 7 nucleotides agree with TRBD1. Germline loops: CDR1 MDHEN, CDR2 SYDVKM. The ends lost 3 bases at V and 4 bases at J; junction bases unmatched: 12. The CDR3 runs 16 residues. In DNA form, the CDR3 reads TGTGCCAGCAGTTTGCGTGACAGGGCCCCGTTGTACGAGCAGTACTTC. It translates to CASSLRDRAPLYEQYF.

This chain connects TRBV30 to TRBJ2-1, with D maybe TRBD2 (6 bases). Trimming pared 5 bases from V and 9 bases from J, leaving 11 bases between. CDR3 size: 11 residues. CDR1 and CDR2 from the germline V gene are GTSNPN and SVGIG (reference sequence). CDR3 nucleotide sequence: TGTGCCTGGTCTGTAGCGGCTGAGCAGTTCTTC. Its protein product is CAWSVAAEQFF.

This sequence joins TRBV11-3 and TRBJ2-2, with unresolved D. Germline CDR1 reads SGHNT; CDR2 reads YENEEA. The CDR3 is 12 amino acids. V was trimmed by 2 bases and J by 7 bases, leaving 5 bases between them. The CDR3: CASSLLLGELFF. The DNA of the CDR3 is TGTGCCAGCAGCTTACTGCTCGGGGAGCTGTTTTTT.

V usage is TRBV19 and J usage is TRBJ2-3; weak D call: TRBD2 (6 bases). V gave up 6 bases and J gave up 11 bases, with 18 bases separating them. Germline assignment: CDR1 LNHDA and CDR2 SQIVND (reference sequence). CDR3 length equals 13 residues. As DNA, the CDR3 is TGTGCCAGTAGACAACTAGGGGACGGGGGGCAGTATTTT. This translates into CASRQLGDGGQYF.

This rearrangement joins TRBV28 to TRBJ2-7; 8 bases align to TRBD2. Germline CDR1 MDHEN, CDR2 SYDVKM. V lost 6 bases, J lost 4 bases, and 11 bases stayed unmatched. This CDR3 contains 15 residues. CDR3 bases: TGTGCCAGCAGGCCTACCGGGACTAGTCATTACGAGCAGTACTTC. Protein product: CASRPTGTSHYEQYF.

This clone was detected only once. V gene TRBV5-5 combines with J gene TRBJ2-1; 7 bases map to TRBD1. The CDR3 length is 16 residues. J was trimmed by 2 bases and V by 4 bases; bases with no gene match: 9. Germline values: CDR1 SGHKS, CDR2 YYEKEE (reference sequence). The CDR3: CASSPMGQRTYNEQFF. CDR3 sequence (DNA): TGTGCCAGCAGCCCGATGGGACAGAGAACCTACAATGAGCAGTTCTTC.

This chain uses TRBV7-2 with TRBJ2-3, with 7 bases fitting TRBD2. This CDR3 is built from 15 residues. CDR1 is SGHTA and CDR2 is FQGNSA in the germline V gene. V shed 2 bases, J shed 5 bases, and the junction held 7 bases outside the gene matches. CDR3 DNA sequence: TGTGCCAGCAGCTTAACTGGCGGGAGTTTAGATACGCAGTATTTT. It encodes CASSLTGGSLDTQYF.

CDR3 amino acids: CAWTAPSYEQYF. CDR3 DNA: TGTGCCTGGACAGCCCCTTCCTACGAGCAGTACTTC. The J gene is TRBJ2-7, the V gene TRBV30; D gene unclear. The CDR3 loop spans 12 amino acids. The germline gives CDR1 GTSNPN, CDR2 SVGIG (reference sequence). V lost 4 bases, J lost 1 base, and 8 bases lay in between.

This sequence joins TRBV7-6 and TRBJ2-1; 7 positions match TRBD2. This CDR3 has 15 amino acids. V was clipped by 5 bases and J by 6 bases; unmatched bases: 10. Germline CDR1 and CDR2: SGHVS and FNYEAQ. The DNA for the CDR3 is TGTGCCAGCAGCGACTGGGAGGGCGAATTCAATGAGCAGTTCTTC. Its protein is CASSDWEGEFNEQFF.